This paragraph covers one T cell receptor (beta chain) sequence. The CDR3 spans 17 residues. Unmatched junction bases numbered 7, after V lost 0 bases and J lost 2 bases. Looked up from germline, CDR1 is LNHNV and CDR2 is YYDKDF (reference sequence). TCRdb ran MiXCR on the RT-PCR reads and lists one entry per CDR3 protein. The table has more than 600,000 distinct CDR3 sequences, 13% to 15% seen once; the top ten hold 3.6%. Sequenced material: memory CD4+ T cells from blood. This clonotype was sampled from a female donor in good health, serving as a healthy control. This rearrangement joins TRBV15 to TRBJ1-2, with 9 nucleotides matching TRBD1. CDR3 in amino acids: CATSRDTGGATNYGYTF. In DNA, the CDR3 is TGTGCCACCAGCAGAGACACAGGGGGCGCGACCAACTATGGCTACACCTTC.